This T cell receptor beta chain was retrieved from a study of cytomegalovirus exposure and HLA in healthy donors. Study-level findings and limits: A link between a missense DCLRE1C variant and TCR beta V- and J-gene trimming emerged from a later analysis.

Regarding this clone: The target antigen is unknown.

60 Vbeta and 13 Jbeta primers were used in PCR. Assay: immunoSEQ multiplex PCR; the TCRdb copy retains only in-frame clones and omits some. In the table there are about 130,000 clones, 80% of which are singletons. CDR3 length: 16 amino acids. CDR1 SGHTA and CDR2 FQGNSA come from the germline V gene. V lost 1 base, J lost 2 bases, and 15 bases lay in between. This TCR was sampled from a woman between 40 and 50 years old in good health and CMV-seronegative. The chain combines TRBV7-2 with TRBJ2-7; TRBD2 might be the D (6 bases). The specimen was PBMCs. The CDR3 DNA reads TGTGCCAGCAGCTTAGATGGGGCGGGGCTTACCTACGAGCAGTACTTC. Protein: CASSLDGAGLTYEQYF. The whole variable domain, remainder taken from reference TRBV7-2 and TRBJ2-7, is GAGVSQSPSNKVTEKGKDVELRCDPISGHTALYWYRQSLGQGLEFLIYFQGNSAPDKSGLPSDRFSAERTGGSVSTLTIQRTQQEDSAVYLCASSLDGAGLTYEQYFGPGTRLTVT.